The 7 T cell receptor beta chains listed next were all sequenced from one sample in a study of somatic mutations in cytotoxic T cells in rheumatoid arthritis. Libraries were prepared by immunoSEQ multiplex PCR; TCRdb keeps only in-frame clonotypes and omits some of them. In the table there are about 25,000 clones, 82% of which are singletons. The specimen was CD8+ T cells sorted from blood. Receptor source: a man aged 45-65 years in good health.

The chain uses TRBV4-1 and TRBJ2-7; no clear D. Germline CDR1 reads MGHRA; CDR2 reads YSYEKL. V lost 0 bases and J 4 bases, leaving 7 bases between the germline ends. The CDR3 totals 13 residues. CDR3 in amino acids: CASSQDYIYEQYF. The CDR3 coding sequence is TGCGCCAGCAGCCAAGACTATATTTACGAGCAGTACTTC.

The chain recombines TRBV6-6 with TRBJ1-2, with 7 bases identical to TRBD1. Trimming cost V 6 bases and J 8 bases; bases outside gene matches: 15. Germline V gene lookup returns CDR1 MNHNY and CDR2 SVGAGI (reference sequence). This CDR3 has 15 residues. This chain's CDR3 is CASSPNRTGREGYTF. The CDR3 DNA reads TGTGCCAGCAGCCCAAATCGGACAGGTAGAGAGGGCTACACCTTC.

The chain combines TRBV19 with TRBJ1-2, with 9 bases fitting TRBD1. The germline CDR1 and CDR2 sequences are LNHDA and SQIVND (reference sequence). Trimming took 5 bases from V and 3 from J; bases not matched to a gene: 7. This CDR3 spans 15 amino acids. The CDR3 DNA sequence: TGTGCCAGTAGTCGTTGGGGACAGGGTGACTATGGCTACACCTTC. Translating it yields CASSRWGQGDYGYTF.

V is TRBV11-2 and J is TRBJ2-7; 9 bases agree with TRBD2. Germline values: CDR1 SGHAT, CDR2 FQNNGV. The V and J ends lost 5 bases and 10 bases, in that order; junction bases with no gene match: 3. This CDR3 spans 11 amino acids. CDR3 sequence reads: CASSKGTSQYF. The CDR3 nucleotides read TGTGCCAGCAGCAAAGGGACTAGCCAGTACTTC.

This clone was observed a single time. The CDR3 nucleotides are TGTGCCAGCAGTGAAGGTGACATGCATCAGCCCCAGCATTTT. The encoded protein is CASSEGDMHQPQHF. This chain joins TRBV25-1 and TRBJ1-5, with D unresolved. Trimming stripped 2 bases from V and 5 bases from J, with 10 bases between. Germline V gene lookup returns CDR1 MGHDK and CDR2 SYGVNS. This CDR3 is built from 14 residues.

The V gene is TRBV7-9, the J gene TRBJ2-1; D not certain. V lost 3 bases to trimming and J lost 8 bases, with 5 bases between them. Germline V gives CDR1 SEHNR, CDR2 FQNEAQ (reference sequence). The CDR3 is 11 residues long. CDR3 nucleotides: TGTGCCAGCAGCTTGGTCGATGAGCAGTTCTTC. Residues: CASSLVDEQFF.

The CDR3 region is CASSQTGGLEQYF. The DNA of the CDR3 is TGTGCCAGCAGTCAAACAGGGGGCCTCGAGCAGTACTTC. This sequence joins TRBV27 and TRBJ2-7, with 9 bases matching TRBD1. After removal of 5 bases from V and 6 bases from J, the junction contained 5 bases not matched to a gene. Per germline, CDR1 MNHEY and CDR2 SMNVEV (reference sequence). The CDR3 extends over 13 amino acids.